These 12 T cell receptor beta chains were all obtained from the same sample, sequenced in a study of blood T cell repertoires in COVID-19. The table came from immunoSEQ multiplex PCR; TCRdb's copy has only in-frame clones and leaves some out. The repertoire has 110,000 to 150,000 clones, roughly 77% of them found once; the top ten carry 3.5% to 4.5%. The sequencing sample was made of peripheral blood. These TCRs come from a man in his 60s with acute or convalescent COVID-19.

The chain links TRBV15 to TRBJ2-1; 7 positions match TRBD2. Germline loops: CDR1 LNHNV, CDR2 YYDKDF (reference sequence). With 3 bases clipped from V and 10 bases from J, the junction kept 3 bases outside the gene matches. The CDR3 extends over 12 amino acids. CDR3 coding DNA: TGTGCCACCAGCAGCGGGGGGAAAGAGCAGTTCTTC. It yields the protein CATSSGGKEQFF.

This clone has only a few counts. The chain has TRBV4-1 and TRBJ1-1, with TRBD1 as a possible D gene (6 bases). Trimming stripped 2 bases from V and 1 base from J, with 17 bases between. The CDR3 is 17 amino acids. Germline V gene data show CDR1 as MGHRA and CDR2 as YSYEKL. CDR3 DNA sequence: TGCGCCAGCAGCCAATTCCCTCTCGGGGGGCAGAACACTGAAGCTTTCTTT. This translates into CASSQFPLGGQNTEAFF.

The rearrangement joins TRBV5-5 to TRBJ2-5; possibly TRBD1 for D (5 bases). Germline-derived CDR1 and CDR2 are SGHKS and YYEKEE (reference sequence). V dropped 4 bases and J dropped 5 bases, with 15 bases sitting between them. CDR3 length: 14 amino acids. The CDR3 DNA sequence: TGTGCCAGCAGCGACGACAGTTATGGGGAGACCCAGTACTTC. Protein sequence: CASSDDSYGETQYF.

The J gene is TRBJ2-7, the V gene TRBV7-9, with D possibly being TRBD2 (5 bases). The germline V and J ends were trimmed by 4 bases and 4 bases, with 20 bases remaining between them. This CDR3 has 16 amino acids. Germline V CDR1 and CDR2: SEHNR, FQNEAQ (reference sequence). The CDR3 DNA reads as TGTGCCAGCAGCTACGGACCACTACAAGGCGGGTACGAGCAGTACTTC. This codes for CASSYGPLQGGYEQYF.

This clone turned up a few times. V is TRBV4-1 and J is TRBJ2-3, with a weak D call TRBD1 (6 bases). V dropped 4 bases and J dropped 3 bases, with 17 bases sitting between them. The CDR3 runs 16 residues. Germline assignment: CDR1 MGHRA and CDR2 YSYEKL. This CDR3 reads CASSRMGAGVTDTQYF. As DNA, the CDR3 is TGCGCCAGCAGCCGGATGGGGGCAGGCGTAACAGATACGCAGTATTTT.

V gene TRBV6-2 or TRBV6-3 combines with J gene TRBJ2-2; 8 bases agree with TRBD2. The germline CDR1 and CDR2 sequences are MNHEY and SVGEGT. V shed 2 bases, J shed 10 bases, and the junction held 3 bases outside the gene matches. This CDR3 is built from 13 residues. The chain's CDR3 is CASSYTGGMELFF. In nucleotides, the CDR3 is TGTGCCAGCAGTTACACGGGGGGGATGGAGCTGTTTTTT.

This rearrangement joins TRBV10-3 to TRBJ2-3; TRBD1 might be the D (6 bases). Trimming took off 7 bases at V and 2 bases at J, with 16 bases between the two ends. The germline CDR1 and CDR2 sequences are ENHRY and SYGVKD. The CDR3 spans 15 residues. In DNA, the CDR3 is TGTGCCATCAAAGGGGGAGAAGGCGTCACAGATACGCAGTATTTT. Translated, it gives CAIKGGEGVTDTQYF.

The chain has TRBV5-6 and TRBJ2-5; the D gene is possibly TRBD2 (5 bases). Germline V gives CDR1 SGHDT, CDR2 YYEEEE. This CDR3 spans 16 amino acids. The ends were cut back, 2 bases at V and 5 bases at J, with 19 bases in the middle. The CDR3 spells CASSLPVASKRETQYF. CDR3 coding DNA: TGTGCCAGCAGCTTACCGGTAGCGTCAAAAAGGGAGACCCAGTACTTC.

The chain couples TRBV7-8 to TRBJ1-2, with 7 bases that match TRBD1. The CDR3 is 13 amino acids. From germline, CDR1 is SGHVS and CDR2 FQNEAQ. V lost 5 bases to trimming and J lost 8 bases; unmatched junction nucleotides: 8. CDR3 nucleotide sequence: TGTGCCAGCAGCCGACAGGGCGAAGGGGGCTACACCTTC. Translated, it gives CASSRQGEGGYTF.

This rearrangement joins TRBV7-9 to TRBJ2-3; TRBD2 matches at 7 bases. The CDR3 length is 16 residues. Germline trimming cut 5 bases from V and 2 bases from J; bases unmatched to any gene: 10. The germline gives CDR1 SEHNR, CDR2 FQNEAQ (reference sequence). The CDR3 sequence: CASSPLAGAFTDTQYF. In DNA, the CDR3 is TGTGCCAGCAGCCCCCTTGCGGGAGCGTTCACAGATACGCAGTATTTT.

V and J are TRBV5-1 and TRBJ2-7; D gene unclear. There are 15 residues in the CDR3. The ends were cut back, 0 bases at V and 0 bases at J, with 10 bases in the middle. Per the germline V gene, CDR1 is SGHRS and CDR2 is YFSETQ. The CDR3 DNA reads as TGCGCCAGCAGCTTGGATAGATACGACTCCTACGAGCAGTACTTC. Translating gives CASSLDRYDSYEQYF.

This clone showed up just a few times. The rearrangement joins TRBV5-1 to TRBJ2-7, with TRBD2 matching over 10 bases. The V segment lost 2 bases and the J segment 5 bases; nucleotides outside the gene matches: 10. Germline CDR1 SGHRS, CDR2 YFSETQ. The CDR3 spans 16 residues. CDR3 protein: CASSFLAGEIKDEQYF. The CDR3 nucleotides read TGCGCCAGCAGCTTCCTAGCGGGAGAAATTAAGGACGAGCAGTACTTC.